The sequence of this T cell receptor beta chain was determined in a study of blood T cell repertoires in COVID-19. Study overall: Nucleic acid was either cDNA or gDNA, and it came from T cells, B-cell-depleted T cells, or PBMCs.

Germline loops: CDR1 MRHNA, CDR2 SNTAGT. This CDR3 has 17 amino acids. The ends lost 7 bases at V and 1 base at J; junction bases unmatched: 8. TCRdb's copy holds only in-frame clones and misses some; the assay was immunoSEQ multiplex PCR. The sample includes fewer than 200,000 clones, 88% of them seen just once. V usage is TRBV6-4 and J usage is TRBJ1-5; 12 positions match TRBD1. This receptor was obtained from a man aged 60-69 years with acute or convalescent COVID-19. The source material was peripheral blood. CDR3 region: CASNRDRGPRSNQPQHF. The CDR3 DNA is TGTGCCAGCAACCGGGACAGGGGGCCTAGAAGCAATCAGCCCCAGCATTTT.